What follows are 24 T cell receptor beta chains derived from one specimen sequenced in a study of blood T cell repertoires in COVID-19. TCRdb keeps only in-frame clones here, not all; method: immunoSEQ multiplex PCR. The data show 90,000 or so clones, 80% to 90% seen once. The sample was peripheral blood. The receptors derive from a human donor in a cohort sampled during active COVID-19.

This clone was recorded only once. The rearrangement uses TRBV29-1 and TRBJ2-3, with D possibly matching TRBD2 (7 bases). CDR3 length: 12 amino acids. Germline V gene lookup returns CDR1 SQVTM and CDR2 ANQGSEA. V gave up 7 bases and J gave up 11 bases, with 19 bases separating them. CDR3 loop: CSGGGRWVMQYF. The CDR3 DNA is TGCAGCGGGGGGGGCAGATGGGTAATGCAGTATTTT.

The DNA for the CDR3 is TGTGCTAGTGGTTTGGTACCAGGCGGGTACAACACTGAAGCTTTCTTT. Translated, it gives CASGLVPGGYNTEAFF. The J gene is TRBJ1-1, the V gene TRBV12-5; D uncertain. The CDR3 length is 16 residues. The V end was cut by 0 bases, the J end by 2 bases, with 13 bases between. CDR1 and CDR2 from the germline V gene are LGHNT and FRNRAP.

V is TRBV2 and J is TRBJ2-3; 8 bases are a match to TRBD2. V gave up 5 bases and J gave up 6 bases; unmatched junction bases: 13. Germline CDR1 and CDR2: SNHLY and FYNNEI. The CDR3 is 16 residues long. In nucleotides, the CDR3 is TGTGCCAGCAGTTATAAAGCGGGAGACCTAGAGGATACGCAGTATTTT. Its protein is CASSYKAGDLEDTQYF.

The chain combines TRBV27 with TRBJ2-7; D perhaps matches TRBD1 (5 bases). The germline V gene has CDR1 MNHEY and CDR2 SMNVEV (reference sequence). This CDR3 contains 13 residues. V lost 4 bases and J lost 3, with 10 bases in between. The CDR3: CASSWGRGYEQYF. As DNA, the CDR3 is TGTGCCAGCAGTTGGGGAAGGGGCTACGAGCAGTACTTC.

Concerning this clone: Other DNA sequences from this sample encode an identical CDR3 as well. This chain connects TRBV11-2 to TRBJ2-5, with 8 nucleotides matching TRBD2. Trimming took 6 bases from V and 1 from J; bases not matched to a gene: 10. The CDR3 has 16 amino acids. The germline V gene encodes CDR1 SGHAT and CDR2 FQNNGV. The CDR3 is CASSFTSGGIQETQYF. DNA of the CDR3: TGTGCCAGCAGTTTCACTAGCGGTGGGATCCAAGAGACCCAGTACTTC.

In this sample, this clone turned up once. This chain joins TRBV5-6 and TRBJ1-2; D is unresolved. Trimming pared 4 bases from V and 4 bases from J, leaving 11 bases between. Germline V CDR1 and CDR2: SGHDT, YYEEEE. The CDR3 runs 13 residues. The CDR3 sequence is CASSADTTYGYTF. CDR3 DNA sequence: TGTGCCAGCAGCGCAGACACAACCTATGGCTACACCTTC.

The chain employs TRBV29-1 and TRBJ2-1; D unresolved. There are 14 residues in the CDR3. Germline loops: CDR1 SQVTM, CDR2 ANQGSEA. V was shortened by 7 bases and J by 5 bases, with 18 bases between the two germline ends. This CDR3 reads CSARPSTPNNEQFF. Here the CDR3 DNA reads TGCAGCGCCAGGCCCTCAACCCCTAACAATGAGCAGTTCTTC.

The chain employs TRBV3-1 (or the pseudogene TRBV3-2) and TRBJ2-5, with TRBD2 matching over 11 bases. The CDR3 has 16 amino acids. V shed 0 bases and J 5 bases; nucleotides not matched to a gene: 5. The germline gives CDR1 LGHDT, CDR2 YNNKEL (reference sequence). The CDR3: CASSQDMRTSGETQYF. The CDR3 DNA sequence: TGTGCCAGCAGCCAAGATATGAGGACTAGCGGGGAGACCCAGTACTTC.

The chain links TRBV28 to TRBJ2-7, with D tentatively TRBD1 (5 bases). Trimming took 6 bases from V and 4 from J, leaving 13 bases between them. CDR1 is MDHEN, CDR2 SYDVKM, per germline. The CDR3 length is 13 residues. The CDR3 loop is CASSGPAGYEQYF. The CDR3 DNA reads TGTGCCAGCAGCGGCCCGGCAGGGTACGAGCAGTACTTC.

This clone turned up a few times. The J gene is TRBJ2-7, the V gene TRBV19; the D gene is possibly TRBD1 (5 bases). Germline assignment: CDR1 LNHDA and CDR2 SQIVND (reference sequence). The CDR3 consists of 14 residues. The germline V and J ends were trimmed by 5 bases and 3 bases, with 14 bases remaining between them. The CDR3 loop is CASSRGRQGYEQYF. CDR3 bases: TGTGCCAGTAGTCGCGGCCGGCAGGGCTACGAGCAGTACTTC. The full variable domain, with the rest looked up from reference TRBV19 and TRBJ2-7, is DGGITQSPKYLFRKEGQNVTLSCEQNLNHDAMYWYRQDPGQGLRLIYYSQIVNDFQKGDIAEGYSVSREKKESFPLTVTSAQKNPTAFYLCASSRGRQGYEQYFGPGTRLTVT.

The J gene is TRBJ1-2, the V gene TRBV19; TRBD1 matches 10 bases. Germline trimming cut 1 base from V and 5 bases from J; bases unmatched to any gene: 7. Germline CDR1 reads LNHDA; CDR2 reads SQIVND (reference sequence). The CDR3 runs 16 residues. The CDR3 sequence: CASSIGQGAGGYGYTF. As DNA, the CDR3 is TGTGCCAGTAGTATAGGACAGGGGGCTGGCGGATATGGCTACACCTTC.

J is TRBJ1-1 and V is TRBV9; no clear D. Germline CDR1 SGDLS, CDR2 YYNGEE. This CDR3 spans 14 amino acids. V gave up 3 bases and J gave up 4 bases, with 13 bases separating them. The CDR3 spells CASSEGGPVTEAFF. CDR3 nucleotides: TGTGCCAGCAGCGAAGGAGGGCCCGTCACTGAAGCTTTCTTT. The full variable domain, completed using reference TRBV9 and TRBJ1-1, is DSGVTQTPKHLITATGQRVTLRCSPRSGDLSVYWYQQSLDQGLQFLIQYYNGEERAKGNILERFSAQQFPDLHSELNLSSLELGDSALYFCASSEGGPVTEAFFGQGTRLTVV.

This clone was recorded a few times. This chain joins TRBV6-2 or TRBV6-3 and TRBJ1-5; D might be TRBD1 (5 bases). Trimming shortened V by 2 bases and J by 3 bases, and 11 bases separated the two germline ends. CDR1 is MNHEY, CDR2 SVGEGT, per germline. The CDR3 has 15 amino acids. The CDR3 is CASSYATGTNQPQHF. The CDR3 DNA is TGTGCCAGCAGTTACGCAACAGGTACCAATCAGCCCCAGCATTTT.

The rearrangement uses TRBV6-6 and TRBJ2-7, with 9 bases identical to TRBD1. V trimming: 4 bases; J trimming: 4 bases; junction bases outside the gene matches: 11. The CDR3 has 16 amino acids. Germline V gene sequence: CDR1 MNHNY, CDR2 SVGAGI (reference sequence). The CDR3 sequence is CASSSLPGQGYYEQYF. The CDR3 DNA reads as TGTGCCAGCAGTTCCTTACCGGGACAGGGATATTACGAGCAGTACTTC.

The V call is TRBV28, the J call TRBJ1-6; D is possibly TRBD1 (6 bases). This CDR3 comprises 15 residues. Between the trimmed V and J ends, which lost 4 bases and 7 bases, there was a span of 14 bases. Germline V lookup: CDR1 MDHEN, CDR2 SYDVKM. CDR3 nucleotide sequence: TGTGCCAGCAGTTCGCCGGGGGGGCGAAATTCACCCCTCCACTTT. It codes for CASSSPGGRNSPLHF.

The chain joins TRBV2 to TRBJ1-5; TRBD1 aligns across 12 bases. This CDR3 is 15 amino acids long. The V gene end was trimmed by 8 bases and the J gene end by 3 bases; junction bases not matched to a gene: 5. Germline CDR1 SNHLY, CDR2 FYNNEI. The CDR3 bases are TGTGCCAGCCGGGACAGGGGGCAATTCAATCAGCCCCAGCATTTT. It yields the protein CASRDRGQFNQPQHF.

The CDR3 region has the DNA TGTGCCAGCAGCCTAGGCCAGGGGGGCCAAGAGACCCAGTACTTC. Protein: CASSLGQGGQETQYF. The V call is TRBV11-2, the J call TRBJ2-5; the D gene is possibly TRBD1 (7 bases). CDR3 length: 15 amino acids. Germline assignment: CDR1 SGHAT and CDR2 FQNNGV. V lost 5 bases, J lost 1 base, and 14 bases lay in between.

The chain uses TRBV4-2 and TRBJ2-3, with TRBD2 identical over 8 bases. CDR3 length: 17 residues. Germline V gene data show CDR1 as LGHNA and CDR2 as YNFKEQ. The J segment lost 6 bases and the V segment lost 4 bases, leaving 15 bases of the junction unmatched. The DNA for the CDR3 is TGTGCCAGCAGCCCCAGGGTGGGAGCGGGGGAGGGTGATACGCAGTATTTT. Protein: CASSPRVGAGEGDTQYF.

The chain joins TRBV19 to TRBJ1-4; D possibly corresponds to TRBD1 (5 bases). V was pared by 3 bases and J by 0 bases, with 14 bases between. Germline V gives CDR1 LNHDA, CDR2 SQIVND (reference sequence). The CDR3 has 17 amino acids. Written as DNA, the CDR3 is TGTGCCAGTAGTATTGGGGGGACGGTTGCAACTAATGAAAAACTGTTTTTT. Translated: CASSIGGTVATNEKLFF.

This chain joins TRBV11-2 and TRBJ2-6; no clear D gene. Germline V lookup: CDR1 SGHAT, CDR2 FQNNGV. The V gene lost 0 bases and the J gene lost 1 base, with 4 bases spanning the gap. CDR3 length equals 15 residues. The CDR3 spells CASSLDYSGANVLTF. The CDR3 nucleotides read TGTGCCAGCAGCTTAGACTATTCTGGGGCCAACGTCCTGACTTTC.

The chain couples TRBV6-5 to TRBJ2-7; 10 bases fit TRBD1. The CDR3 contains 14 residues. V gave up 6 bases and J gave up 7 bases; unmatched junction bases: 9. Germline CDR1 reads MNHEY; CDR2 reads SVGAGI. In DNA form, the CDR3 reads TGTGCCAGCAGAACAGACAGGGGGCGGTGGGAGCAGTACTTC. Amino acids: CASRTDRGRWEQYF.

This chain uses TRBV5-1 with TRBJ2-7; 9 nucleotides match TRBD2. The V and J ends lost 4 bases and 3 bases, in that order; junction bases with no gene match: 17. The CDR3 length is 18 residues. CDR1 is SGHRS and CDR2 is YFSETQ in the germline V gene. CDR3: CASSPELKGSGRLYEQYF. CDR3 bases: TGCGCCAGCAGCCCCGAACTTAAAGGGAGCGGGAGGCTCTACGAGCAGTACTTC. The complete variable domain, with remaining parts taken from reference TRBV5-1 and TRBJ2-7, reads KAGVTQTPRYLIKTRGQQVTLSCSPISGHRSVSWYQQTPGQGLQFLFEYFSETQRNKGNFPGRFSGRQFSNSRSEMNVSTLELGDSALYLCASSPELKGSGRLYEQYFGPGTRLTVT.

The chain combines TRBV19 with TRBJ2-3; 8 bases fit TRBD1. With 3 bases clipped from V and 2 bases from J, the junction kept 16 bases outside the gene matches. This CDR3 contains 19 residues. Germline V gene sequence: CDR1 LNHDA, CDR2 SQIVND (reference sequence). CDR3 nucleotides: TGTGCCAGTAGTATGGACTTAGGGACAGGACCTTCTTACACAGATACGCAGTATTTT. The encoded protein is CASSMDLGTGPSYTDTQYF.

The V gene is TRBV6-6, the J gene TRBJ1-2, with a tentative D call TRBD1 (5 bases). The CDR3 extends over 13 amino acids. Per the germline V gene, CDR1 is MNHNY and CDR2 is SVGAGI (reference sequence). Deletions cut 2 bases from V and 8 bases from J, with 12 bases between. CDR3 nucleotide sequence: TGTGCCAGCAGTTACGAGGCAGGGCGAGGCTACACCTTC. It specifies CASSYEAGRGYTF.